Below are 28 T cell receptor beta chains sequenced from a single sample in a study of Ad26.COV2.S vaccination and SARS-CoV-2 variants. This table comes from immunoSEQ multiplex PCR, and its TCRdb copy is limited to in-frame clones, with some not included. The table includes 150,000 to 200,000 clones, roughly 85% detected once. The source material was peripheral blood, sampled after recovery from COVID-19. Source of these receptors: a human donor who had recovered from COVID-19.

The rearrangement uses TRBV30 and TRBJ1-6; TRBD1 matches at 7 bases. Germline CDR1 reads GTSNPN; CDR2 reads SVGIG (reference sequence). Unmatched junction bases numbered 10, after V lost 3 bases and J lost 14 bases. The CDR3 totals 13 residues. CDR3 protein: CAWSPGEGATLHF. CDR3 DNA: TGTGCCTGGAGCCCCGGGGAGGGGGCGACCCTCCACTTT.

The J gene is TRBJ1-2, the V gene TRBV7-2; no definite D call. CDR3 length equals 13 residues. Trimming left V 1 base short and J 3 bases short, with 6 bases between. The germline gives CDR1 SGHTA, CDR2 FQGNSA. CDR3 nucleotides: TGTGCCAGCAGCTTAGACACTCACTATGGCTACACCTTC. Translation: CASSLDTHYGYTF.

The chain recombines TRBV30 with TRBJ2-2; no clear D gene. Per the germline V gene, CDR1 is GTSNPN and CDR2 is SVGIG (reference sequence). V shed 7 bases and J shed 2 bases, with 11 bases lying between them. The CDR3 loop spans 13 amino acids. This chain's CDR3 is CAFSWPNTGELFF. DNA for the CDR3: TGTGCCTTCTCTTGGCCAAACACCGGGGAGCTGTTTTTT.

The chain uses TRBV25-1 and TRBJ1-1, with 10 bases identical to TRBD1. Trimming took 1 base from V and 3 from J; bases not matched to a gene: 2. CDR1 and CDR2 (germline): MGHDK, SYGVNS. The CDR3 totals 15 residues. The DNA of the CDR3 is TGTGCCAGCAGTGAATCGGGGACAGGGGACACTGAAGCTTTCTTT. It specifies CASSESGTGDTEAFF. The full variable domain, in which reference TRBV25-1 and TRBJ1-1 provide the parts outside the CDR3, is EADIYQTPRYLVIGTGKKITLECSQTMGHDKMYWYQQDPGMELHLIHYSYGVNSTEKGDLSSESTVSRIRTEHFPLTLESARPSHTSQYLCASSESGTGDTEAFFGQGTRLTVV.

The chain uses TRBV7-3 and TRBJ2-1, with D hard to call. This CDR3 has 17 residues. The ends were cut back, 5 bases at V and 1 base at J, with 18 bases in the middle. CDR1 SGHTA and CDR2 FQGTGA come from the germline V gene. The DNA for the CDR3 is TGTGCCAGCAGCCCCTGGGTTGGAGAGGCGTCCTACAATGAGCAGTTCTTC. Residues: CASSPWVGEASYNEQFF.

V usage is TRBV19 and J usage is TRBJ1-1; no clear D gene. Germline V gives CDR1 LNHDA, CDR2 SQIVND (reference sequence). V was pared by 7 bases and J by 5 bases, with 17 bases between. The CDR3 extends over 14 amino acids. The CDR3 sequence: CASTPLSRDTEAFF. The CDR3 DNA follows: TGTGCCAGTACCCCCCTGAGCCGGGATACTGAAGCTTTCTTT.

The chain combines TRBV10-3 with TRBJ1-6, with a weak D call TRBD1 (5 bases). Between the trimmed V and J ends, which lost 7 bases and 8 bases, there was a span of 33 bases. CDR1 and CDR2 from the germline V gene are ENHRY and SYGVKD. The CDR3 loop spans 20 amino acids. CDR3 coding DNA: TGTGCCATCAACGAGGGTAGAGGACAAACAGGTCTGACGGCTGATTCACCCCTCCACTTT. This gives the protein CAINEGRGQTGLTADSPLHF.

The CDR3 reads CASSRGRNYEQYF. CDR3 DNA: TGCGCCAGCAGTCGTGGGAGGAATTACGAGCAGTACTTC. The chain uses TRBV10-2 and TRBJ2-7; D might be TRBD2 (6 bases). V lost 5 bases and J lost 4, with 12 bases in between. This CDR3 has 13 residues. In germline, CDR1 is WSHSY, CDR2 SAAADI.

The J gene is TRBJ1-2, the V gene TRBV2; D not certain. Germline CDR1 and CDR2: SNHLY and FYNNEI. V lost 7 bases and J 2 bases, leaving 5 bases between the germline ends. The CDR3 spans 11 residues. In nucleotides, the CDR3 is TGTGCCAGCAATGAGAACTATGGCTACACCTTC. Its translation: CASNENYGYTF.

The rearrangement uses TRBV5-6 and TRBJ2-1, with 7 nucleotides matching TRBD2. V gave up 0 bases and J gave up 4 bases; unmatched junction bases: 4. There are 15 residues in the CDR3. From germline, CDR1 is SGHDT and CDR2 YYEEEE. The CDR3 bases are TGTGCCAGCAGCTTGGAGCGGGGCCATTACAATGAGCAGTTCTTC. Residues: CASSLERGHYNEQFF.

The chain has TRBV21-1 and TRBJ2-7; the DNA was not compared with TRBD2, the D call given in the table. TRBV21-1 is a pseudogene segment. This CDR3 is built from 14 residues. The CDR3 DNA follows: TGTGCCAGCGCGGGGGGGGACTTTGATTACGAGCAGTACTTC. It yields the protein CASAGGDFDYEQYF.

As for this clone: This sample includes further DNA sequences coding for the same CDR3. V and J are TRBV7-9 and TRBJ1-2; possible D gene TRBD1, 6 bases. V was shortened by 8 bases and J by 3 bases, with 10 bases between the two germline ends. The CDR3 runs 12 residues. Germline values: CDR1 SEHNR, CDR2 FQNEAQ (reference sequence). CDR3 sequence: CASSAGDYGYTF. The CDR3 DNA reads TGTGCCAGCTCCGCAGGGGACTATGGCTACACCTTC.

The V and J genes are TRBV9 and TRBJ2-1; 7 bases are a match to TRBD2. The CDR3 length is 16 residues. J was trimmed by 4 bases and V by 0 bases; bases with no gene match: 7. Per the germline V gene, CDR1 is SGDLS and CDR2 is YYNGEE. The CDR3 sequence: CASSVAERGTYNEQFF. The CDR3 DNA is TGTGCCAGCAGCGTAGCGGAGCGGGGAACTTACAATGAGCAGTTCTTC.

V gene TRBV12-5 combines with J gene TRBJ2-1; 7 bases map to TRBD2. Germline V lookup: CDR1 LGHNT, CDR2 FRNRAP. V gave up 6 bases and J gave up 8 bases; unmatched junction bases: 13. This CDR3 has 15 amino acids. CDR3 sequence (DNA): TGTGCTAGTGGCCTGGGAGGGAGTGCGGCACATGAGCAGTTCTTC. Its protein is CASGLGGSAAHEQFF. Supplemented by reference TRBV12-5 and TRBJ2-1, the full variable domain reads DARVTQTPRHKVTEMGQEVTMRCQPILGHNTVFWYRQTMMQGLELLAYFRNRAPLDDSGMPKDRFSAEMPDATLATLKIQPSEPRDSAVYFCASGLGGSAAHEQFFGPGTRLTVL.

The rearrangement uses TRBV19 and TRBJ1-2, with 9 bases fitting TRBD1. Germline V gene sequence: CDR1 LNHDA, CDR2 SQIVND (reference sequence). J gave up 8 bases and V 4 bases, and 11 bases lay outside the gene matches. The CDR3 spans 15 residues. CDR3 protein: CASSRRQGVIGGYTF. CDR3 nucleotide sequence: TGTGCCAGTAGTAGAAGACAGGGGGTTATTGGGGGCTACACCTTC.

The gene calls are TRBV18 and TRBJ1-1; D is perhaps TRBD1 (6 bases). CDR3 length: 14 amino acids. V gave up 5 bases and J gave up 1 base, with 11 bases separating them. Germline V lookup: CDR1 KGHSH, CDR2 LQKENI. In DNA, the CDR3 is TGTGCCAGCTCAACAGGGCAGGGGAACACTGAAGCTTTCTTT. Translation gives CASSTGQGNTEAFF.

The J gene is TRBJ2-1, the V gene TRBV3-1 (or the pseudogene TRBV3-2); 10 bases map to TRBD2. The CDR3 is 16 residues long. J lost 5 bases, V lost 4 bases, and 8 bases had no gene match. The germline gives CDR1 LGHDT, CDR2 YNNKEL (reference sequence). The CDR3 reads CASSPSGLAGDNEQFF. The CDR3 region has the DNA TGTGCCAGCAGCCCGAGCGGGCTAGCGGGGGACAATGAGCAGTTCTTC.

CDR3 region: CASKGAMDGMNTEAFF. The CDR3 DNA is TGTGCCAGCAAGGGGGCTATGGACGGAATGAACACTGAAGCTTTCTTT. The genes are TRBV6-6 and TRBJ1-1; the match to TRBD1 covers 7 bases. This CDR3 has 16 amino acids. Germline CDR1 MNHNY, CDR2 SVGAGI (reference sequence). Unmatched junction bases numbered 11, after V lost 7 bases and J lost 0 bases.

V and J are TRBV7-9 and TRBJ2-7; 9 positions match TRBD2. The V gene's germline CDR1 is SEHNR and CDR2 FQNEAQ (reference sequence). The V gene end was trimmed by 7 bases and the J gene end by 7 bases; junction bases not matched to a gene: 14. This CDR3 region has 15 residues. CDR3 sequence: CASTPRAGGRQEQYF. CDR3 DNA sequence: TGTGCCAGCACCCCGCGAGCGGGAGGACGACAAGAGCAGTACTTC.

The CDR3 here is CASSPQGGYYEQYF. The CDR3 nucleotides read TGTGCCAGCAGCCCACAGGGGGGGTACTACGAGCAGTACTTC. V usage is TRBV7-2 and J usage is TRBJ2-7; D perhaps matches TRBD1 (8 bases). With 5 bases removed from V and 3 bases from J, the gap between germline ends came to 14 bases. This CDR3 comprises 14 residues. CDR1 is SGHTA, CDR2 FQGNSA, per germline.

A single count supports this clone. CDR3 in DNA: TGTGCCAGCAGCAGACAAGTTCTGAACACTGAAGCTTTCTTT. Translation: CASSRQVLNTEAFF. The V gene is TRBV11-2, the J gene TRBJ1-1; D not resolved. V was pared by 5 bases and J by 0 bases, with 10 bases between. CDR1 and CDR2 (germline): SGHAT, FQNNGV. This CDR3 has 14 amino acids.

V gene TRBV11-2 combines with J gene TRBJ2-7; 8 positions match TRBD1. The CDR3 spans 13 residues. Germline V gene data show CDR1 as SGHAT and CDR2 as FQNNGV. Unmatched junction bases numbered 3, after V lost 4 bases and J lost 4 bases. CDR3 bases: TGTGCCAGCAGCTCCGGACAGGGTTACGAGCAGTACTTC. Amino acid sequence: CASSSGQGYEQYF.

A single count supports this clone. This chain connects TRBV27 to TRBJ2-7; TRBD2 agrees at 12 bases. V shed 3 bases and J 4 bases; nucleotides not matched to a gene: 4. This CDR3 region has 15 residues. Germline loops: CDR1 MNHEY, CDR2 SMNVEV (reference sequence). CDR3 sequence: CASSLTSGSRYEQYF. CDR3 coding DNA: TGTGCCAGCAGTTTGACTAGCGGGAGTAGGTACGAGCAGTACTTC.

The chain joins TRBV25-1 to TRBJ2-5; 12 bases line up with TRBD2. Germline V lookup: CDR1 MGHDK, CDR2 SYGVNS. Trimming removed 6 bases from V and 4 bases from J; junction bases left unmatched: 3. This CDR3 comprises 14 residues. The DNA for the CDR3 is TGTGCCAGCAGACTAGCGGGAGGACGAGAGACCCAGTACTTC. This translates into CASRLAGGRETQYF. The full variable domain, rest sourced from reference TRBV25-1 and TRBJ2-5, is EADIYQTPRYLVIGTGKKITLECSQTMGHDKMYWYQQDPGMELHLIHYSYGVNSTEKGDLSSESTVSRIRTEHFPLTLESARPSHTSQYLCASRLAGGRETQYFGPGTRLLVL.

V and J are TRBV10-2 and TRBJ2-3; 10 nucleotides line up with TRBD2. V shed 3 bases, J shed 11 bases, and the junction held 14 bases outside the gene matches. Per the germline V gene, CDR1 is WSHSY and CDR2 is SAAADI. This CDR3 spans 16 amino acids. The CDR3 here is CASSEFSGGARGRQYF. CDR3 nucleotide sequence: TGCGCCAGCAGTGAATTCAGCGGGGGGGCCAGAGGTAGGCAGTATTTT.

V usage is TRBV25-1 and J usage is TRBJ1-1; TRBD1 matches 8 bases. The ends lost 6 bases at V and 4 bases at J; junction bases unmatched: 1. This CDR3 spans 12 amino acids. Looked up from germline, CDR1 is MGHDK and CDR2 is SYGVNS. The CDR3 reads CASSTGGTEAFF. The CDR3 DNA sequence: TGTGCCAGCAGCACAGGGGGCACTGAAGCTTTCTTT.

V is TRBV30 and J is TRBJ1-2; D possibly corresponds to TRBD1 (6 bases). Germline values: CDR1 GTSNPN, CDR2 SVGIG (reference sequence). This CDR3 comprises 13 residues. The V end was cut by 5 bases, the J end by 7 bases, with 17 bases between. CDR3 region: CAWGVGGSAGYTF. The CDR3 DNA follows: TGTGCCTGGGGGGTTGGGGGCAGTGCTGGCTACACCTTC.

The V call is TRBV19, the J call TRBJ1-2; TRBD1 matches at 9 bases. Trimming cost V 7 bases and J 6 bases; bases outside gene matches: 9. Germline CDR1 and CDR2: LNHDA and SQIVND (reference sequence). This CDR3 spans 14 amino acids. CDR3 residues: CASNDPGTGNGYTF. CDR3 DNA: TGTGCCAGTAACGATCCCGGGACAGGGAATGGCTACACCTTC.